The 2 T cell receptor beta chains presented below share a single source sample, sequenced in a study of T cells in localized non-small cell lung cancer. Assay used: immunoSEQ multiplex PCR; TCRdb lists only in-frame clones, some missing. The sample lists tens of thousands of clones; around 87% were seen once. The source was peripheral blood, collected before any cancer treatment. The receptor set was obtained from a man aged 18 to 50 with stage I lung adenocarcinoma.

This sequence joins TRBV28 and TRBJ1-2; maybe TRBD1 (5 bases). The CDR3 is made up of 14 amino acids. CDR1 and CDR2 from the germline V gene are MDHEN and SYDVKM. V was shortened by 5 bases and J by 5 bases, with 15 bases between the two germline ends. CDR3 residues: CASSPLGGGYGYTF. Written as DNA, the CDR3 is TGTGCCAGCAGTCCCCTCGGGGGAGGTTATGGCTACACCTTC.

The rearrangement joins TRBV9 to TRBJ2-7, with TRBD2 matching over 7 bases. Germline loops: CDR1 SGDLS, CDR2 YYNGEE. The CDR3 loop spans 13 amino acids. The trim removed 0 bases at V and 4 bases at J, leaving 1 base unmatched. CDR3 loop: CASSVDSGYEQYF. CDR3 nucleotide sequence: TGTGCCAGCAGCGTAGATAGCGGGTACGAGCAGTACTTC.